These 27 T cell receptor beta chains came from one sample sequenced in a study of T cell responses to AZD1222 COVID-19 vaccine. Data came from immunoSEQ multiplex PCR; TCRdb stores just in-frame clones and leaves some out. This sample has 110,000 to 150,000 clones, with over 75% found just once. This material consisted of peripheral blood, taken on day 0 of AZD1222 vaccination. The receptors stem from an adult in good health.

This chain links TRBV5-1 with TRBJ2-7; TRBD1 matches at 7 bases. From germline, CDR1 is SGHRS and CDR2 YFSETQ. The CDR3 has 15 residues. Losses at the gene ends were 4 bases for V and 0 bases for J; bases not matched to a gene: 7. The CDR3: CASSDRASSSYEQYF. CDR3 nucleotides: TGCGCCAGCAGCGACAGGGCTTCCAGCTCCTACGAGCAGTACTTC.

This clone appeared once. The rearrangement joins TRBV6-1 to TRBJ1-5, with D uncertain. The CDR3 totals 12 residues. With 3 bases removed from V and 7 bases from J, the gap between germline ends came to 7 bases. Germline-derived CDR1 and CDR2 are MNHNS and SASEGT. CDR3 in DNA: TGTGCCAGCAGTGATCCCCCCCAGCCCCAGCATTTT. Translation: CASSDPPQPQHF.

V is TRBV27 and J is TRBJ2-1; TRBD2 is a possible D gene (7 bases). Germline V CDR1 and CDR2: MNHEY, SMNVEV (reference sequence). The CDR3 covers 14 residues. Trimming stripped 8 bases from V and 9 bases from J, with 20 bases between. CDR3 region: CASRLPSGGSEQFF. DNA for the CDR3: TGTGCCAGCCGATTGCCCTCGGGGGGCAGTGAGCAGTTCTTC.

This clone occurred once. The gene calls are TRBV10-3 and TRBJ2-5, with D possibly being TRBD1 (5 bases). V was trimmed by 7 bases and J by 5 bases, leaving 14 bases between them. The V gene's germline CDR1 is ENHRY and CDR2 SYGVKD. The CDR3 sequence is 13 residues long. This CDR3 reads CAITPGFGETQYF. The CDR3, as DNA: TGTGCCATCACTCCAGGGTTTGGGGAGACCCAGTACTTC.

The CDR3 protein is CASSTQRDRTSEAFF. The CDR3 DNA reads as TGTGCCAGTAGTACCCAGAGAGATCGGACATCCGAAGCTTTCTTT. The chain joins TRBV19 to TRBJ1-1; weak D call: TRBD1 (5 bases). V dropped 4 bases and J dropped 8 bases, with 20 bases sitting between them. This CDR3 contains 15 residues. Germline CDR1 is LNHDA and CDR2 is SQIVND (reference sequence).

The chain combines TRBV29-1 with TRBJ2-7; TRBD1 matches 7 bases. Per the germline V gene, CDR1 is SQVTM and CDR2 is ANQGSEA. Trimming cost V 3 bases and J 0 bases; bases outside gene matches: 5. The CDR3 length is 14 residues. The CDR3 DNA reads as TGCAGCGTTGAGAAGGGGGCCGACTCCTACGAGCAGTACTTC. Translated: CSVEKGADSYEQYF.

The V and J genes are TRBV11-2 and TRBJ1-1; possibly TRBD1 for D (5 bases). Per the germline V gene, CDR1 is SGHAT and CDR2 is FQNNGV. With 5 bases removed from V and 5 bases from J, the gap between germline ends came to 15 bases. The CDR3 is 14 residues long. CDR3 in amino acids: CASSHRAGLTEAFF. CDR3 DNA: TGTGCCAGCAGCCACCGGGCAGGGCTGACTGAAGCTTTCTTT.

The V call is TRBV5-1, the J call TRBJ1-2; weak D call: TRBD1 (5 bases). Germline CDR1 and CDR2: SGHRS and YFSETQ. The V end lost 4 bases, the J end lost 0 bases, and 13 bases lay between the germline ends. This CDR3 is built from 15 residues. The CDR3 sequence is CASSDSREANYGYTF. The CDR3 nucleotides are TGCGCCAGCAGCGACAGCCGAGAAGCTAACTATGGCTACACCTTC.

V is TRBV11-2 and J is TRBJ2-1, with 14 bases lining up with TRBD2. Per germline, CDR1 SGHAT and CDR2 FQNNGV. The CDR3 totals 16 residues. V lost 5 bases, J lost 5 bases, and 5 bases stayed unmatched. The CDR3 protein is CASSPTGLAGDNEQFF. For the CDR3, the DNA is TGTGCCAGCAGCCCGACGGGACTAGCGGGAGACAATGAGCAGTTCTTC.

The chain employs TRBV3-1 (or the pseudogene TRBV3-2) and TRBJ1-5; perhaps TRBD1 as D (6 bases). V was clipped by 2 bases and J by 9 bases, with 14 bases between them. The CDR3 sequence is 14 residues long. The germline V gene has CDR1 LGHDT and CDR2 YNNKEL (reference sequence). The CDR3 bases are TGTGCCAGCAGCCAAAGAGGGGGGTATCGGCCCCAGCATTTT. It codes for CASSQRGGYRPQHF.

The chain has TRBV29-1 and TRBJ2-4; D unclear. The CDR3 is 12 residues long. The V gene lost 7 bases and the J gene lost 0 bases, with 7 bases spanning the gap. The germline gives CDR1 SQVTM, CDR2 ANQGSEA. CDR3 region: CSGSIAKNIQYF. The CDR3 DNA reads TGCAGCGGGAGCATAGCCAAAAACATTCAGTACTTC.

This clone appeared a single time. The rearrangement uses TRBV19 and TRBJ1-3; D is perhaps TRBD1 (6 bases). CDR3 size: 13 residues. In germline, CDR1 is LNHDA, CDR2 SQIVND (reference sequence). V was clipped by 9 bases and J by 8 bases, with 17 bases between them. CDR3 region: CASQSGQIDTIYF. CDR3 DNA sequence: TGTGCCAGCCAAAGCGGACAGATAGACACCATATATTTT.

The CDR3 nucleotides read TGCAGCGTTGTACCGATGGGGGACAGGGCAGGGACTGAAGCTTTCTTT. As protein: CSVVPMGDRAGTEAFF. The V gene is TRBV29-1, the J gene TRBJ1-1, with TRBD1 matching over 9 bases. Germline assignment: CDR1 SQVTM and CDR2 ANQGSEA. The CDR3 totals 16 residues. With V trimmed by 4 bases and J by 5 bases, 14 bases remained unmatched.

V is TRBV6-6 and J is TRBJ1-2; 7 positions agree with TRBD1. V dropped 2 bases and J dropped 8; count of bases not matched to a gene: 5. There are 13 residues in the CDR3. Germline V gene sequence: CDR1 MNHNY, CDR2 SVGAGI (reference sequence). CDR3 amino acids: CASSYGGGDGYTF. CDR3 nucleotides: TGTGCCAGCAGTTACGGAGGGGGCGACGGCTACACCTTC.

The DNA of the CDR3 is TGTGCCAGCAGTCCTGGAACTGGAAACACCATATATTTT. Encoded protein: CASSPGTGNTIYF. The rearrangement links TRBV12-3 or TRBV12-4 to TRBJ1-3; D ambiguous. Trimming left V 5 bases short and J 2 bases short, with 7 bases between. The CDR3 has 13 amino acids.

The chain has TRBV28 and TRBJ2-2, with 8 nucleotides matching TRBD1. The length of the CDR3 is 14 residues. V lost 10 bases, J lost 0 bases, and 4 bases stayed unmatched. The germline CDR1 and CDR2 sequences are MDHEN and SYDVKM. The CDR3 DNA is TGTGCCACCGGACAGGGCTCGAACACCGGGGAGCTGTTTTTT. It yields the protein CATGQGSNTGELFF.

The rearrangement links TRBV27 to TRBJ2-7, with TRBD1 matching 8 bases. CDR3 size: 12 residues. CDR1 and CDR2 from the germline V gene are MNHEY and SMNVEV (reference sequence). V trimming: 5 bases; J trimming: 6 bases; junction bases outside the gene matches: 3. The CDR3 here is CASSKQGGEQYF. The CDR3 DNA sequence: TGTGCCAGCAGTAAACAGGGGGGCGAGCAGTACTTC.

The rearrangement uses TRBV9 and TRBJ2-1; weak D call: TRBD2 (5 bases). The V end was cut by 3 bases, the J end by 3 bases, with 13 bases between. This CDR3 is built from 15 residues. Germline V gene sequence: CDR1 SGDLS, CDR2 YYNGEE. The CDR3 DNA follows: TGTGCCAGCAGCGCGTTTAGCGAAAACTACAATGAGCAGTTCTTC. It yields the protein CASSAFSENYNEQFF. The complete variable domain, with remaining parts taken from reference TRBV9 and TRBJ2-1, reads DSGVTQTPKHLITATGQRVTLRCSPRSGDLSVYWYQQSLDQGLQFLIQYYNGEERAKGNILERFSAQQFPDLHSELNLSSLELGDSALYFCASSAFSENYNEQFFGPGTRLTVL.

This clone was seen once. The chain combines TRBV7-9 with TRBJ1-4; 8 bases map to TRBD1. The CDR3 extends over 14 amino acids. V dropped 6 bases and J dropped 5; count of bases not matched to a gene: 5. Germline V gene lookup returns CDR1 SEHNR and CDR2 FQNEAQ (reference sequence). The CDR3 DNA reads TGTGCCAGCAGGGAGGGGACAGGAAATGAAAAACTGTTTTTT. It translates to CASREGTGNEKLFF.

The rearrangement links TRBV27 to TRBJ1-3; a possible D gene is TRBD1 (5 bases). The germline CDR1 and CDR2 sequences are MNHEY and SMNVEV (reference sequence). This CDR3 region has 16 residues. V gave up 0 bases and J gave up 2 bases, with 11 bases separating them. CDR3 loop: CASSLSQGIAGNTIYF. CDR3 nucleotide sequence: TGTGCCAGCAGTTTATCCCAGGGAATAGCTGGAAACACCATATATTTT.

The rearrangement uses TRBV5-1 and TRBJ2-2, with D possibly being TRBD1 or TRBD2 (5 bases each). The germline CDR1 and CDR2 sequences are SGHRS and YFSETQ. V lost 1 base and J lost 5, with 12 bases in between. The CDR3 is 15 amino acids. CDR3 DNA: TGCGCCAGCAGCTTGCGAGGGGCCGAGACCGGGGAGCTGTTTTTT. It yields the protein CASSLRGAETGELFF.

The chain combines TRBV19 with TRBJ2-7, with 7 bases aligning to TRBD1. CDR1 and CDR2 (germline): LNHDA, SQIVND (reference sequence). After removal of 10 bases from V and 0 bases from J, the junction contained 9 bases not matched to a gene. The CDR3 runs 14 residues. The CDR3 reads CATQDRPLSYEQYF. CDR3 sequence (DNA): TGTGCCACTCAGGACAGGCCGCTCTCCTACGAGCAGTACTTC.

CDR3 residues: CAISEPGGRPQSNEQFF. CDR3 DNA: TGTGCCATCAGTGAGCCGGGGGGGCGGCCCCAATCCAATGAGCAGTTCTTC. The gene calls are TRBV10-3 and TRBJ2-1; 8 nucleotides align to TRBD2. V lost 2 bases to trimming and J lost 6 bases; unmatched junction nucleotides: 12. This CDR3 is 17 amino acids long. Looked up from germline, CDR1 is ENHRY and CDR2 is SYGVKD.

The chain uses TRBV7-8 and TRBJ1-5; D unclear. Germline V gene data show CDR1 as SGHVS and CDR2 as FQNEAQ. The CDR3 sequence is 13 residues long. Trimming removed 1 base from V and 3 bases from J, with 4 bases in between. CDR3 in amino acids: CASSLDANQPQHF. The CDR3, as DNA: TGTGCCAGCAGCTTAGACGCCAATCAGCCCCAGCATTTT.

V is TRBV6-5 and J is TRBJ1-2; D is undetermined. This CDR3 region has 12 residues. V was pared by 8 bases and J by 2 bases, with 9 bases between. The germline V gene encodes CDR1 MNHEY and CDR2 SVGAGI. CDR3 residues: CASRGGNYGYTF. The CDR3 DNA is TGTGCCAGCCGGGGAGGGAACTATGGCTACACCTTC.

This chain uses TRBV2 with TRBJ2-5; the D gene is possibly TRBD2 (5 bases). The V gene's germline CDR1 is SNHLY and CDR2 FYNNEI. V lost 5 bases, J lost 1 base, and 11 bases lay in between. The CDR3 consists of 14 residues. The CDR3 coding sequence is TGTGCCAGCAGTACAGACTATCCCCAAGAGACCCAGTACTTC. Translating it yields CASSTDYPQETQYF.

The chain is built from TRBV10-3 and TRBJ2-3; TRBD2 is a possible D gene (5 bases). V lost 4 bases and J lost 6, with 11 bases in between. The CDR3 is 13 residues long. Germline CDR1 ENHRY, CDR2 SYGVKD. The CDR3 protein is CAISAGLTDTQYF. The CDR3 DNA reads as TGTGCCATCAGTGCAGGACTTACCGATACGCAGTATTTT.